The present T cell receptor beta chain was sequenced within a study of blood T cell repertoires in COVID-19. Study-level information: In each case, the material was cDNA or gDNA derived from T cells, B-cell-depleted T cells, or PBMCs.

The assay was immunoSEQ multiplex PCR, and TCRdb's table has in-frame clones only and misses some. The table lists some 250,000 clones, approximately 86% of them singletons, with under 9% in the top ten. The CDR3 length is 16 residues. CDR1 and CDR2 from the germline V gene are DFQATT and SNEGSKA (reference sequence). Germline trimming cut 3 bases from V and 5 bases from J; bases unmatched to any gene: 10. The source is a woman aged 70 to 79 with active or convalescent COVID-19. The source material was peripheral blood. The rearrangement links TRBV20-1 to TRBJ2-3, with 11 nucleotides matching TRBD2. The CDR3: CSASSLAGGGRDTQYF. The CDR3 DNA follows: TGCAGTGCTAGTAGCCTAGCGGGGGGAGGCAGAGATACGCAGTATTTT.